The rows below give T cell receptor beta chains drawn from one sample of a study of T cell responses to AZD1222 COVID-19 vaccine. Repertoires were generated with immunoSEQ multiplex PCR, while TCRdb's copy carries only in-frame clones and drops some. The sample carries 120,000 to 150,000 clones, around 86% recorded once. Sequenced material: peripheral blood, taken on day 0 of MenACWY control vaccination. These receptors were obtained from an adult in good health. Each CDR3 is given with its conserved first and last residue. Each record gives: V gene, D gene, clone size, J gene, CDR3 protein, CDR3 DNA. A D gene is named only where the DNA matches it firmly. For some rows the clone size is stated as once, few or many, or as a class when expanded; others skip it.

TRBV2	.	once	TRBJ2-1	CASRPTGREQFF	TGTGCCAGCAGGCCCACAGGGCGGGAGCAGTTCTTC
TRBV5-5	TRBD1	.	TRBJ1-2	CASSPQGAPSYGYTF	TGTGCCAGCAGCCCTCAGGGGGCTCCCTCCTATGGCTACACCTTC
TRBV15	.	.	TRBJ1-4	CATTPGHPSRGEKLFF	TGTGCCACCACCCCGGGACACCCCAGCAGAGGGGAAAAACTGTTTTTT
TRBV15	.	.	TRBJ1-3	CATSRDGNTIYF	TGTGCCACCAGCAGAGATGGAAACACCATATATTTT
TRBV5-6	.	.	TRBJ1-3	CASSPTKHSGNTIYF	TGTGCCAGCAGCCCCACAAAACACTCTGGAAACACCATATATTTT
TRBV11-3	.	.	TRBJ2-2	CASRAGGELFF	TGTGCCAGCAGGGCCGGGGGGGAGCTGTTTTTT
TRBV5-1	TRBD2	once	TRBJ2-3	CASSLAGGRYSSTDTQYF	TGCGCCAGCAGCTTAGCGGGGGGGCGTTACTCTAGCACAGATACGCAGTATTTT
TRBV2	TRBD1	.	TRBJ1-6	CASREPRDRYNSPLHF	TGTGCCAGCAGGGAGCCCCGGGACAGATATAATTCACCCCTCCACTTT
TRBV18	.	.	TRBJ2-3	CASSLHADLPAQYF	TGTGCCAGCTCATTACACGCGGACTTGCCGGCGCAGTATTTT
TRBV10-3	.	.	TRBJ1-2	CAISESGTRDGNYGYTF	TGTGCCATCAGTGAGTCAGGTACGAGGGACGGGAACTATGGCTACACCTTC
TRBV19	.	.	TRBJ1-5	CASRPDMNQPQHF	TGTGCCAGTAGGCCGGACATGAATCAGCCCCAGCATTTT
TRBV14	TRBD2	few	TRBJ2-2	CASSHPGLAGATTGELFF	TGTGCCAGCAGCCATCCGGGACTAGCGGGGGCGACCACCGGGGAGCTGTTTTTT
TRBV11-2	.	.	TRBJ1-6	CASSLQSGGGSPLHF	TGTGCCAGCAGCTTACAGTCCGGGGGCGGTTCACCCCTCCACTTT
TRBV20-1	.	once	TRBJ2-5	CSASVPGETQYF	TGCAGTGCTAGTGTCCCAGGGGAGACCCAGTACTTC
TRBV6-5	.	.	TRBJ2-5	CASSMHRSQETQYF	TGTGCCAGCAGTATGCATAGGAGTCAAGAGACCCAGTACTTC
TRBV6-1	.	once	TRBJ1-2	CASSEIQYGYTF	TGTGCCAGCAGTGAAATTCAGTATGGCTACACCTTC
TRBV18	.	once	TRBJ1-2	CASSQGRANYGYTF	TGTGCCAGCTCCCAGGGGAGGGCTAACTATGGCTACACCTTC
TRBV7-3	.	.	TRBJ1-1	CASSSYRDTEAFF	TGTGCCAGCAGCTCATACAGGGACACTGAAGCTTTCTTT
TRBV27	.	.	TRBJ2-5	CASSRADSIETQYF	TGTGCCAGCAGTCGGGCGGACAGCATAGAGACCCAGTACTTC
TRBV5-5	TRBD2	.	TRBJ2-5	CASSLLASGGARETQYF	TGTGCCAGCAGCTTGTTAGCTAGCGGGGGGGCCCGTGAGACCCAGTACTTC
TRBV3-1/TRBV3-2	.	.	TRBJ1-2	CASSLTGSNGYTF	TGTGCCAGCAGCCTTACTGGTAGTAATGGCTACACCTTC
TRBV28	.	many	TRBJ1-5	CASSTALGQRVYSNQPQHF	TGTGCCAGCAGCACAGCGCTCGGCCAGCGGGTTTATAGCAATCAGCCCCAGCATTTT
TRBV7-8	.	.	TRBJ2-1	CASTQDSPYNEQFF	TGTGCCAGCACCCAAGATAGTCCCTACAATGAGCAGTTCTTC
TRBV14	.	.	TRBJ1-2	CASSRTGKGYTF	TGTGCCAGCAGTAGAACAGGGAAGGGCTACACCTTC
TRBV2	TRBD1	.	TRBJ1-5	CASTERDRGWNQPQHF	TGTGCCAGCACGGAGAGGGACAGGGGTTGGAATCAGCCCCAGCATTTT
TRBV12-3/TRBV12-4	.	.	TRBJ1-2	CASSQGREGIYTF	TGTGCCAGCAGTCAAGGGCGGGAGGGGATCTACACCTTC
TRBV13	.	.	TRBJ2-7	CASSLPNYEQYF	TGTGCCAGCAGCTTGCCCAACTACGAGCAGTACTTC
TRBV18	.	.	TRBJ2-2	CASSVTGTGELFF	TGTGCCAGCTCCGTAACCGGCACCGGGGAGCTGTTTTTT
TRBV7-9	TRBD1	.	TRBJ1-1	CASSLDRGQGGRNTEAFF	TGTGCCAGCAGCTTGGATAGGGGACAGGGGGGAAGGAACACTGAAGCTTTCTTT
TRBV5-5	TRBD1	.	TRBJ1-1	CASSFLQGVSEAFF	TGTGCCAGCAGCTTTCTACAGGGGGTTTCTGAAGCTTTCTTT
TRBV6-5	.	once	TRBJ1-2	CASSPYSANYGYTF	TGTGCCAGCAGCCCGTACTCAGCTAACTATGGCTACACCTTC
TRBV10-3	.	.	TRBJ1-1	CAISDLGANTEAFF	TGTGCCATCAGTGATCTGGGGGCGAACACTGAAGCTTTCTTT
TRBV28	.	.	TRBJ1-2	CASDTGTWAVDGYTF	TGTGCCAGTGATACCGGGACCTGGGCTGTTGATGGCTACACCTTC
TRBV11-3	TRBD1	.	TRBJ1-1	CASSPGTGPNTEAFF	TGTGCCAGCAGCCCAGGGACAGGTCCGAACACTGAAGCTTTCTTT
TRBV6-2/TRBV6-3	.	.	TRBJ1-5	CASSFVGDRQPQHF	TGTGCCAGCAGTTTTGTAGGGGATCGTCAGCCCCAGCATTTT